One sample yielded the 14 T cell receptor beta chains listed below, sequenced in a study of blood T cell repertoires in COVID-19. Sequencing used immunoSEQ multiplex PCR; TCRdb keeps in-frame clones, though not all of them. The data hold approximately 210,000 clones, with more than 70% observed a single time. Sequencing was carried out using peripheral blood. The receptors shown here come from an elderly woman with acute or convalescent COVID-19.

J is TRBJ2-5 and V is TRBV2, with 9 bases aligning to TRBD1. After removal of 1 base from V and 10 bases from J, the junction contained 10 bases not matched to a gene. This CDR3 contains 15 residues. The germline gives CDR1 SNHLY, CDR2 FYNNEI. The CDR3 here is CASSEVTGGASVQYF. The CDR3 DNA is TGTGCCAGCAGTGAAGTCACAGGGGGCGCGAGTGTCCAGTACTTC.

This clone came up once. The chain couples TRBV7-8 to TRBJ1-5; D may be TRBD1 (6 bases). Trimming stripped 4 bases from V and 4 bases from J, with 8 bases between. Germline V CDR1 and CDR2: SGHVS, FQNEAQ. This CDR3 has 13 residues. The CDR3 spells CASSSDRNQPQHF. CDR3 in DNA: TGTGCCAGCAGCTCCGACAGGAATCAGCCCCAGCATTTT. The full variable domain, with the rest looked up from reference TRBV7-8 and TRBJ1-5, is GAGVSQSPRYKVAKRGQDVALRCDPISGHVSLFWYQQALGQGPEFLTYFQNEAQLDKSGLPSDRFFAERPEGSVSTLKIQRTQQEDSAVYLCASSSDRNQPQHFGDGTRLSIL.

V gene TRBV9 combines with J gene TRBJ2-2; unclear D gene. CDR3 length equals 14 residues. Germline V gene sequence: CDR1 SGDLS, CDR2 YYNGEE. V lost 3 bases to trimming and J lost 4 bases, with 10 bases between them. The CDR3 DNA reads TGTGCCAGCAGCGGACTTTTGAGCACCGGGGAGCTGTTTTTT. The encoded protein is CASSGLLSTGELFF.

Here the CDR3 DNA reads TGTGCCAGCAGCCCACGGACAGGGGGGAAAGAAAAACTGTTTTTT. This translates into CASSPRTGGKEKLFF. V and J are TRBV7-9 and TRBJ1-4; TRBD1 agrees at 10 bases. Per germline, CDR1 SEHNR and CDR2 FQNEAQ (reference sequence). The CDR3 has 15 amino acids. Germline trimming cut 5 bases from V and 8 bases from J; bases unmatched to any gene: 8.

The rearrangement uses TRBV7-6 and TRBJ1-6, with 9 bases identical to TRBD1. Germline V gene lookup returns CDR1 SGHVS and CDR2 FNYEAQ. The J segment lost 8 bases and the V segment lost 5 bases, leaving 10 bases of the junction unmatched. The CDR3 extends over 16 amino acids. The CDR3 nucleotides are TGTGCCAGCAGCCTGAGTACAGGGGGCTGGGATTCACCCCTCCACTTT. This sequence encodes CASSLSTGGWDSPLHF.

V is TRBV9 and J is TRBJ2-2, with TRBD1 as a possible D gene (5 bases). Germline V gene data show CDR1 as SGDLS and CDR2 as YYNGEE. This CDR3 contains 16 residues. V was shortened by 0 bases and J by 1 base, with 10 bases between the two germline ends. In nucleotides, the CDR3 is TGTGCCAGCAGCGTAGTCCAGGGCGAGAACACCGGGGAGCTGTTTTTT. Amino acids: CASSVVQGENTGELFF.

This chain links TRBV6-4 with TRBJ1-2; 8 positions agree with TRBD1. The trim removed 11 bases at V and 5 bases at J, leaving 19 bases unmatched. Germline V gene data show CDR1 as MRHNA and CDR2 as SNTAGT. This CDR3 contains 16 residues. CDR3 in DNA: TGTGCCGGAAGCACTAAGGCCAGGGGGCCCCCATATGGCTACACCTTC. Its translation is CAGSTKARGPPYGYTF.

V usage is TRBV6-5 and J usage is TRBJ1-2; no clear D gene. CDR1 and CDR2 from the germline V gene are MNHEY and SVGAGI. V was shortened by 4 bases and J by 0 bases, with 12 bases between the two germline ends. The CDR3 extends over 15 amino acids. Written as DNA, the CDR3 is TGTGCCAGCAGTTCTCCCCAAACAGCTAACTATGGCTACACCTTC. This codes for CASSSPQTANYGYTF.

This clone was picked up a small number of times. The chain has TRBV30 and TRBJ1-5, with D perhaps matching TRBD1 (5 bases). In germline, CDR1 is GTSNPN, CDR2 SVGIG (reference sequence). V was trimmed by 1 base and J by 5 bases, leaving 9 bases between them. CDR3 length: 13 amino acids. The CDR3 region is CAWSDRRYQPQHF. In DNA, the CDR3 is TGTGCCTGGAGTGACAGGAGATATCAGCCCCAGCATTTT. Using reference TRBV30 and TRBJ1-5 for the parts outside the CDR3, the full variable domain is SQTIHQWPATLVQPVGSPLSLECTVEGTSNPNLYWYRQAAGRGLQLLFYSVGIGQISSEVPQNLSASRPQDRQFILSSKKLLLSDSGFYLCAWSDRRYQPQHFGDGTRLSIL.

The rearrangement uses TRBV5-1 and TRBJ2-7; maybe TRBD2 (5 bases). Trimming took 0 bases from V and 0 from J, leaving 10 bases between them. This CDR3 spans 15 amino acids. CDR1 SGHRS and CDR2 YFSETQ come from the germline V gene. This CDR3 reads CASSLGSAGSYEQYF. As DNA, the CDR3 is TGCGCCAGCAGCTTGGGCAGTGCGGGCTCCTACGAGCAGTACTTC.

This chain uses TRBV12-3 or TRBV12-4 with TRBJ2-1, with a tentative D call TRBD1 (5 bases). The CDR3 consists of 11 residues. V lost 6 bases and J lost 9, with 9 bases in between. In DNA form, the CDR3 reads TGTGCCAGCAGCCCAGGGATTGAGCAGTTCTTC. It encodes CASSPGIEQFF.

The rearrangement uses TRBV10-3 and TRBJ2-7; TRBD2 is a possible D gene (6 bases). V was clipped by 4 bases and J by 2 bases, with 12 bases between them. Germline values: CDR1 ENHRY, CDR2 SYGVKD. CDR3 length equals 14 residues. The chain's CDR3 is CAISGGGTTYEQYF. CDR3 in DNA: TGTGCCATCAGTGGCGGCGGGACCACCTACGAGCAGTACTTC.

The chain uses TRBV9 and TRBJ1-1; D is possibly TRBD1 (5 bases). CDR1 and CDR2 (germline): SGDLS, YYNGEE. Trimming removed 3 bases from V and 10 bases from J, with 22 bases in between. There are 15 residues in the CDR3. The CDR3 sequence is CASSAATPGLRGAFF. The CDR3 DNA follows: TGTGCCAGCAGCGCCGCGACACCGGGCCTAAGGGGAGCTTTCTTT.

The chain employs TRBV5-4 and TRBJ1-2; D unresolved. Between the trimmed V and J ends, which lost 6 bases and 2 bases, there was a span of 11 bases. CDR3 size: 13 residues. Germline CDR1 is SGHNT and CDR2 is YYREEE (reference sequence). CDR3 in DNA: TGTGCCAGCACCAGCGGGGTAAACTATGGCTACACCTTC. Protein product: CASTSGVNYGYTF.